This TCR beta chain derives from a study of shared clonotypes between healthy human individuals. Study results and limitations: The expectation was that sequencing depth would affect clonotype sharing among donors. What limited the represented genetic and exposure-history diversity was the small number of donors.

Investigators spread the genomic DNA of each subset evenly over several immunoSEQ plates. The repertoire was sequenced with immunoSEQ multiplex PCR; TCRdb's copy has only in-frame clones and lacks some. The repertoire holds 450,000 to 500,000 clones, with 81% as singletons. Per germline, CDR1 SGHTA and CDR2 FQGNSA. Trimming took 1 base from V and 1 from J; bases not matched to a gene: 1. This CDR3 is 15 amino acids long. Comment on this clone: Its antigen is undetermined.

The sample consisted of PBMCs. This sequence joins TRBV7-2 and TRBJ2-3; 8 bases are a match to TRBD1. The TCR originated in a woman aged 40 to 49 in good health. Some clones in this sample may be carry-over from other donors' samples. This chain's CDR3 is CASSLGGQGTDTQYF. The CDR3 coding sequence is TGTGCCAGCAGCTTAGGGGGACAGGGCACAGATACGCAGTATTTT.